The clone carrying this TCR beta chain was seen a few times. Its antigen is currently unknown. Germline V gene sequence: CDR1 SGHTA, CDR2 FQGNSA. The CDR3 covers 16 residues. The germline V and J ends were trimmed by 1 base and 3 bases, with 13 bases remaining between them. The sample belongs to a study of T cell repertoires in cytomegalovirus infection. Study context: The study used recently identified HLA-C-restricted and well-studied HLA-B-restricted CMV epitopes. Indicated by public TCR beta signatures were CMV infection and matching HLA type. Study-wide results and caveats: Ex vivo responses were dominated by HLA-C-restricted CMV-specific TCR beta clonotypes.

TCRdb reprocessed the reads via MiXCR and lists one record per CDR3 protein. The table has about 180,000 distinct CDR3 sequences, roughly 21% seen once. V is TRBV7-2 and J is TRBJ1-5; D call uncertain. Sequenced material: CD8+ T cells from cultured PBMCs, taken from culture after CMV antigen stimulation. This TCR derives from a human donor in good health (CMV status not recorded). Some clones in this sample may be carry-over from other donors' samples. CDR3 sequence (DNA): TGTGCCAGCAGCTTAGAGGACGTCAACCCCAATCAGCCCCAGCATTTT. Protein product: CASSLEDVNPNQPQHF.